This TCR beta chain stems from a study of shared clonotypes between healthy human individuals. Study-level information: Each donor's CD4 naive and CD4 memory cells filled three plates apiece, CD8 naive two, and CD8 memory one. General study findings and limits: Non-shared clonotypes displayed generation probabilities falling below those of clonotypes present in all four donors. The study generally estimated greater richness for naive than memory subsets.

Germline CDR1 reads KGHSH; CDR2 reads LQKENI. This CDR3 has 14 amino acids. V was cut by 3 bases and J by 5 bases, with 11 bases left in between. The repertoire was sequenced with immunoSEQ multiplex PCR; TCRdb's copy has only in-frame clones and lacks some. Of some 1,100,000 clones in the sample, 78% were seen once. This clone was found a few times. The antigen is not known. J is TRBJ2-1 and V is TRBV18; no definite D call. The sequence came from a man between 18 and 35 years old in good health. Some clones in this sample may be carry-over from other donors' samples. The specimen was memory CD4+ T cells from PBMCs. The subset was: CD45RA-negative fraction. CDR3 amino acids: CASSPNIYNNEQFF. CDR3 nucleotides: TGTGCCAGCTCACCTAACATCTACAACAATGAGCAGTTCTTC.